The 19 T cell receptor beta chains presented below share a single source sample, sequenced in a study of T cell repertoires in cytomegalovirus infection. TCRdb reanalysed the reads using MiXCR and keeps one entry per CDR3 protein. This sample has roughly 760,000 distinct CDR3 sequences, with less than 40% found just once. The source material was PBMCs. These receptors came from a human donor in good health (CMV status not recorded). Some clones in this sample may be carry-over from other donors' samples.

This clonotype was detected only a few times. The CDR3: CASRAEAEGKLFF. The CDR3, as DNA: TGTGCCAGCAGGGCGGAAGCGGAAGGAAAACTGTTTTTT. This chain joins TRBV6-1 and TRBJ1-4; D remains unclear. Germline values: CDR1 MNHNS, CDR2 SASEGT. Trimming shortened V by 6 bases and J by 10 bases, and 15 bases separated the two germline ends. This CDR3 comprises 13 residues.

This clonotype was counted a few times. CDR3 amino acids: CASSFGITDTQYF. CDR3 nucleotides: TGTGCCAGCAGCTTCGGTATCACAGATACGCAGTATTTT. This chain links TRBV11-2 with TRBJ2-3; D call uncertain. CDR1 SGHAT and CDR2 FQNNGV come from the germline V gene. Between the trimmed V and J ends, which lost 3 bases and 2 bases, there was a span of 6 bases. This CDR3 contains 13 residues.

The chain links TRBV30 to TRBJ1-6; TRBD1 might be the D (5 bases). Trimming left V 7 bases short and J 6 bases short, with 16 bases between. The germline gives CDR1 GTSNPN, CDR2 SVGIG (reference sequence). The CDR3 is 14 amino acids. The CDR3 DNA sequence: TGTGCCTACCATCAGGGCAGAACTAATTCACCCCTCCACTTT. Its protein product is CAYHQGRTNSPLHF.

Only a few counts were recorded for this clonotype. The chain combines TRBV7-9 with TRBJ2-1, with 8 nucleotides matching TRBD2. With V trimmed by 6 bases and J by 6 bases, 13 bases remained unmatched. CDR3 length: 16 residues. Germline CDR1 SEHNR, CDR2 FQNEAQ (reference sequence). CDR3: CASSLPGTSGGNEQFF. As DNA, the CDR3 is TGTGCCAGCAGTTTACCCGGGACTAGTGGGGGCAATGAGCAGTTCTTC.

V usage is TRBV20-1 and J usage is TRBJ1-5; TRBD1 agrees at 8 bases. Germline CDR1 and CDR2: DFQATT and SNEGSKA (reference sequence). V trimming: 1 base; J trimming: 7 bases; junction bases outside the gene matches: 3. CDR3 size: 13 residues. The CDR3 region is CSARGTGQQPQHF. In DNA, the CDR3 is TGCAGTGCTAGAGGGACAGGGCAACAGCCCCAGCATTTT.

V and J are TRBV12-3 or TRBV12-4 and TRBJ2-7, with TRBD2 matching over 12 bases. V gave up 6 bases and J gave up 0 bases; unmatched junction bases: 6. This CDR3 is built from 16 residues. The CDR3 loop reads CASSPGLAGTSYEQYF. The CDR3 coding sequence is TGTGCCAGCAGCCCGGGACTAGCGGGCACCTCCTACGAGCAGTACTTC.

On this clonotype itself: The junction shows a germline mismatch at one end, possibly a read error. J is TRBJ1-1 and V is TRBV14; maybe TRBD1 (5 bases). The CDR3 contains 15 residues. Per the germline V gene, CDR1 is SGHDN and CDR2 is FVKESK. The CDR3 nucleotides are TGTGCCAGCAGCCAAGATCACGGGGGTCGCACTGAAGCGTTCTTT. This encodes CASSQDHGGRTEAFF.

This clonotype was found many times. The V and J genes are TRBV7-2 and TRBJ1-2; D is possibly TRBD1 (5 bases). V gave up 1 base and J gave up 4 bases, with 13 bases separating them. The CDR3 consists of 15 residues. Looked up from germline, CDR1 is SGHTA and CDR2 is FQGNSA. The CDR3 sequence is CASSLGATAGYGYTF. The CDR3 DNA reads TGTGCCAGCAGCTTAGGTGCGACAGCGGGCTATGGCTACACCTTC.

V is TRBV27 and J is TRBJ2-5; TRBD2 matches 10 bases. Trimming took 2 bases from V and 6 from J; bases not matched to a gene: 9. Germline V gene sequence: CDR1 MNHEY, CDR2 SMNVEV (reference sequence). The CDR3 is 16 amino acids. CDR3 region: CASSLTSGEGIQTQYF. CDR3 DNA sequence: TGTGCCAGCAGTTTAACTAGCGGGGAAGGGATACAGACCCAGTACTTC.

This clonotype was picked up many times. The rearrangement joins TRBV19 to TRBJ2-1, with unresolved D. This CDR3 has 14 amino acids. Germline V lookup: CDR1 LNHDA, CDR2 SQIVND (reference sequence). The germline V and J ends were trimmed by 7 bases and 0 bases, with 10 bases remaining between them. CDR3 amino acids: CASNPRYSYNEQFF. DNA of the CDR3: TGTGCCAGTAATCCCCGATACTCCTACAATGAGCAGTTCTTC.

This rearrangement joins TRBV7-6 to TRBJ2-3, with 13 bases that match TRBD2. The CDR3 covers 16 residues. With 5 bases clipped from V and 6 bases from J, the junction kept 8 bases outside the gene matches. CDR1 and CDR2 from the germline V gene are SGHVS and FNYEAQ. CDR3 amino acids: CASSPLLAGGPDTQYF. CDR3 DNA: TGTGCCAGCAGCCCCCTACTAGCGGGAGGGCCGGATACGCAGTATTTT. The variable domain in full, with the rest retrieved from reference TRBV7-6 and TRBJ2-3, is GAGVSQSPRYKVTKRGQDVALRCDPISGHVSLYWYRQALGQGPEFLTYFNYEAQQDKSGLPNDRFSAERPEGSISTLTIQRTEQRDSAMYRCASSPLLAGGPDTQYFGPGTRLTVL.

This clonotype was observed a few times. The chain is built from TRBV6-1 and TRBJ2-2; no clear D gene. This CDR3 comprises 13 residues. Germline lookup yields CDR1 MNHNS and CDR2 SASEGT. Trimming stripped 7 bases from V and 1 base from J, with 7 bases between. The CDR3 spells CASMVGNTGELFF. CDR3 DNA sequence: TGTGCCAGCATGGTAGGGAACACCGGGGAGCTGTTTTTT.

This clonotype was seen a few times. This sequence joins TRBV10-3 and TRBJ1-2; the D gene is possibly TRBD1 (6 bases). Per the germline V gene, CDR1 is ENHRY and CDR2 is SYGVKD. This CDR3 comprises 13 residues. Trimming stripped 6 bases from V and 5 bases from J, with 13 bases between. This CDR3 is CAISGGVGYGYTF. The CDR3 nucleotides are TGTGCCATCAGCGGGGGCGTGGGATATGGCTACACCTTC.

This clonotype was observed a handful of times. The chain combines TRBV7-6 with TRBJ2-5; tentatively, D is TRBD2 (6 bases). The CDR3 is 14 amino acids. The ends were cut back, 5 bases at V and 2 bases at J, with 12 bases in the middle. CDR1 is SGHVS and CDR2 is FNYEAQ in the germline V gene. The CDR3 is CASSPRGEQETQYF. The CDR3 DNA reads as TGTGCCAGCAGCCCGCGCGGGGAGCAAGAGACCCAGTACTTC.

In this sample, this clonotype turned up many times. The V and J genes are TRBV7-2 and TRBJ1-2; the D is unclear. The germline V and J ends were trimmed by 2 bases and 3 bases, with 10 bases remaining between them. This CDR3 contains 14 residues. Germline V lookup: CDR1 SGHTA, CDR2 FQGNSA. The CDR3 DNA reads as TGTGCCAGCAGCTTATATAGGGAGGACTATGGCTACACCTTC. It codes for CASSLYREDYGYTF.

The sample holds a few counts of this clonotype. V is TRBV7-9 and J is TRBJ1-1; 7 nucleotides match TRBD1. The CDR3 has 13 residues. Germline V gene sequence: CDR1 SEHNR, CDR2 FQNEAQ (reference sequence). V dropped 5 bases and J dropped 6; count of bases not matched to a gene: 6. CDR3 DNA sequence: TGTGCCAGCAGCGAAACAGGGGTGGCTGAAGCTTTCTTT. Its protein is CASSETGVAEAFF.

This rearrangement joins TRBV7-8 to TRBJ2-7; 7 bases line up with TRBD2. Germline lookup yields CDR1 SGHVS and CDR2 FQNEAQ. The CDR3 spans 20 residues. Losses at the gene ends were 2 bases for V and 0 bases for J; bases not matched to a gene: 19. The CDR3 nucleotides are TGTGCCAGCAGCTTATATTCGCTAGCGGCTGATCGGGGTGTCTCCTACGAGCAGTACTTC. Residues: CASSLYSLAADRGVSYEQYF.

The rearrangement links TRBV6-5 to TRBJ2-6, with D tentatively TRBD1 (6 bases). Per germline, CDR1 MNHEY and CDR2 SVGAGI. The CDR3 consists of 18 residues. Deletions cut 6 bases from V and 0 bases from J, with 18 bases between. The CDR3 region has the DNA TGTGCCAGCAGACAGGGACCGCAGAAGCTCTCTGGGGCCAACGTCCTGACTTTC. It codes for CASRQGPQKLSGANVLTF.

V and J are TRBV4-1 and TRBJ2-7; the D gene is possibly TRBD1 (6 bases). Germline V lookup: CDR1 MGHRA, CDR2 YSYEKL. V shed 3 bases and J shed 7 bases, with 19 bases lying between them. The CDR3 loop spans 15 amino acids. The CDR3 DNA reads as TGCGCCAGCAGCCAGGCTATCCTGAGAGGGGGAGAGCAGTACTTC. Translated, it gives CASSQAILRGGEQYF.